In this sample, the clone carrying this T cell receptor beta chain turned up many times. The antigen is not known. The sample is drawn from a study of response to subunit inactivated influenza vaccine. Whole-study findings and limits: The study's authors posited that every seasonal influenza vaccination enlists few new T cells.

V was trimmed by 6 bases and J by 0 bases, leaving 15 bases between them. Per the germline V gene, CDR1 is SQVTM and CDR2 is ANQGSEA. The CDR3 covers 14 residues. Via MiXCR, TCRdb re-called the RT-PCR reads, giving one row per CDR3 protein. The sample records 430,000 or so distinct CDR3 sequences, roughly 9.7% being singletons. This clonotype originated in a man over 45 who received an inactivated influenza vaccine. The genes are TRBV29-1 and TRBJ2-7; tentative D call: TRBD1 (6 bases). The sample consisted of PBMCs from blood, taken roughly 47 days after vaccination. DNA for the CDR3: TGCAGCGTCCTGAAGGACAGAACCTCCTACGAGCAGTACTTC. This encodes CSVLKDRTSYEQYF.